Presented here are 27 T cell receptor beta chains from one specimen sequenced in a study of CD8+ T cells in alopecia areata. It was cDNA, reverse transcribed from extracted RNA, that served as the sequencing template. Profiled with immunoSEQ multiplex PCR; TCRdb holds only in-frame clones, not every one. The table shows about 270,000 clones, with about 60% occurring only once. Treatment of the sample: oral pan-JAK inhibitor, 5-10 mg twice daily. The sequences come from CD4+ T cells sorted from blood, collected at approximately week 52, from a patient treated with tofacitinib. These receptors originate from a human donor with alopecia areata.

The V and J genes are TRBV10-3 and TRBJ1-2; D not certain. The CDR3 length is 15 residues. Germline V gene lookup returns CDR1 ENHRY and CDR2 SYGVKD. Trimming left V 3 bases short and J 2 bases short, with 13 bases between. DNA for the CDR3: TGTGCCATCAGTGAACTCCTTATCCTAAACTATGGCTACACCTTC. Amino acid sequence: CAISELLILNYGYTF.

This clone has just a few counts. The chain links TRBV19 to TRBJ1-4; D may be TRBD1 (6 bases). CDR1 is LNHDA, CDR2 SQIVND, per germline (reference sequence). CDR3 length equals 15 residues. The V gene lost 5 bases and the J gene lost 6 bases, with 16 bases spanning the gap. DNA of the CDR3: TGTGCCAGTAGTCATGGAACAGGGCACGATGAAAAACTGTTTTTT. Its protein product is CASSHGTGHDEKLFF.

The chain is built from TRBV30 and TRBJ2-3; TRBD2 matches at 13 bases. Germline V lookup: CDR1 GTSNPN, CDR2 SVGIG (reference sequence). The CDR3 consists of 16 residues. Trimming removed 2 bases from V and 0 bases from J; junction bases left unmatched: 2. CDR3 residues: CAWSQLAGGSTDTQYF. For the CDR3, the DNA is TGTGCCTGGAGTCAACTAGCGGGGGGGAGCACAGATACGCAGTATTTT. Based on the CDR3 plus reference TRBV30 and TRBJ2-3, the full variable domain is SQTIHQWPATLVQPVGSPLSLECTVEGTSNPNLYWYRQAAGRGLQLLFYSVGIGQISSEVPQNLSASRPQDRQFILSSKKLLLSDSGFYLCAWSQLAGGSTDTQYFGPGTRLTVL.

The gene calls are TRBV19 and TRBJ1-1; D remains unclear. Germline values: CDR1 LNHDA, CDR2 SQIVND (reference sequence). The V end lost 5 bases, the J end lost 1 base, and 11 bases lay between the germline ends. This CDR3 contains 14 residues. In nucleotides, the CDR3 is TGTGCCAGTAGTGCCCCTCCCTGGAACACTGAAGCTTTCTTT. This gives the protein CASSAPPWNTEAFF.

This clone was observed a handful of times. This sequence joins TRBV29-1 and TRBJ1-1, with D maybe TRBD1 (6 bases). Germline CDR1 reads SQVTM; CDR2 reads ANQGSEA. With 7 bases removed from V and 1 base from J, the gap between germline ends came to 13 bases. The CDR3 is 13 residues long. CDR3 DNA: TGCAGCGCCGAGGGACATACGAACACTGAAGCTTTCTTT. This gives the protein CSAEGHTNTEAFF.

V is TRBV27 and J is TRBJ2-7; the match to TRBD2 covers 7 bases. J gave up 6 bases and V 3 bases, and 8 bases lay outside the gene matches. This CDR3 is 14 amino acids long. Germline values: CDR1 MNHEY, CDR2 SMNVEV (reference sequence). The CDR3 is CASSFSGGLREQYF. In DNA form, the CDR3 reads TGTGCCAGCAGTTTCTCGGGAGGCTTGCGCGAGCAGTACTTC.

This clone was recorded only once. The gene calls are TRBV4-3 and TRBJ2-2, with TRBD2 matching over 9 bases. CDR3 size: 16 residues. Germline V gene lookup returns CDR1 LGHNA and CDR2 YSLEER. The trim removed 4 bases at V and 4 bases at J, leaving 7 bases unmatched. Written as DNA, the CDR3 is TGCGCCAGCAGCCTTTGGGGAGCGGGGGGCACCGGGGAGCTGTTTTTT. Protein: CASSLWGAGGTGELFF.

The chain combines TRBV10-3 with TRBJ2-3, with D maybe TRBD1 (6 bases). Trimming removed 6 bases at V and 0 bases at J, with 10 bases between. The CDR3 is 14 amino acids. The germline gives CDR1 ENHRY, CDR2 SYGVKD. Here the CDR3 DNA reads TGTGCCATCAGCCTGGGACATAGCACAGATACGCAGTATTTT. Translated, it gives CAISLGHSTDTQYF.

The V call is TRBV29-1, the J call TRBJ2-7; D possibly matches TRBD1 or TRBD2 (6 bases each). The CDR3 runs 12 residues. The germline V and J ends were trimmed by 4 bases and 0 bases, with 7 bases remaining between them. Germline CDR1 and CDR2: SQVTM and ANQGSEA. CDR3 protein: CSVGGASYEQYF. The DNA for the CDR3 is TGCAGCGTTGGGGGGGCCTCCTACGAGCAGTACTTC.

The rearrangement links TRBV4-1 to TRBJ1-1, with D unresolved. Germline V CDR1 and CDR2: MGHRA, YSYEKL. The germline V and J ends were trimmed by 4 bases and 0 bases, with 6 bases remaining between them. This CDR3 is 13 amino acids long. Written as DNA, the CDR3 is TGCGCCAGCAGCCGGCTGTTGAACACTGAAGCTTTCTTT. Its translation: CASSRLLNTEAFF.

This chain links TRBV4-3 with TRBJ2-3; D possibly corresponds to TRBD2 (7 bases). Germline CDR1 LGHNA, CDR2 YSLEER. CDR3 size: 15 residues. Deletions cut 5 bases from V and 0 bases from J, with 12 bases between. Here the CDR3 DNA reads TGCGCCAGCAGCTTACGGGGGGCCAGCACAGATACGCAGTATTTT. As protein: CASSLRGASTDTQYF.

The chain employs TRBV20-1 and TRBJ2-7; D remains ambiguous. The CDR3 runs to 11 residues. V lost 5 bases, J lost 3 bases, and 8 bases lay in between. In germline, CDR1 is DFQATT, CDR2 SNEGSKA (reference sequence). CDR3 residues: CSAGPGYEQYF. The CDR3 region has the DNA TGCAGTGCTGGCCCCGGCTACGAGCAGTACTTC.

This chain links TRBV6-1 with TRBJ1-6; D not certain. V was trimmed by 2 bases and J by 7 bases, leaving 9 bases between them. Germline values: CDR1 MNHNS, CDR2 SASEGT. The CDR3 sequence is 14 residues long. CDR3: CASSESLGNSPLHF. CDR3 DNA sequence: TGTGCCAGCAGTGAAAGTCTGGGGAATTCACCCCTCCACTTT.

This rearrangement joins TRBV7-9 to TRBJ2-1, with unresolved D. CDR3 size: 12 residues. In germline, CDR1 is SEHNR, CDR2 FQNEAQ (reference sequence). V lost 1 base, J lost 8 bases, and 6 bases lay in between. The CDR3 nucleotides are TGTGCCAGCAGCTTAGAGGGCTATGAGCAGTTCTTC. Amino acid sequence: CASSLEGYEQFF.

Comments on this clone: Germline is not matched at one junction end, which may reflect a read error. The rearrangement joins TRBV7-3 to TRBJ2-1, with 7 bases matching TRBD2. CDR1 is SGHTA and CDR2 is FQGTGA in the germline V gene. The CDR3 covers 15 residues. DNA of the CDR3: TGTGCCAGCAGCCTAACAGCGGGAACACACGATGAGCAGTTCTTC. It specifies CASSLTAGTHDEQFF.

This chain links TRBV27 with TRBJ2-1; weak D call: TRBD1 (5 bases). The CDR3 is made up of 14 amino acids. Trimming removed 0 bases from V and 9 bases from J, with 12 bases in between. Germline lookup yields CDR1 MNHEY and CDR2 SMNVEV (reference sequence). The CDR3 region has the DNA TGTGCCAGCAGTTTATCCCCAGGGTCGAGTGAGCAGTTCTTC. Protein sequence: CASSLSPGSSEQFF.

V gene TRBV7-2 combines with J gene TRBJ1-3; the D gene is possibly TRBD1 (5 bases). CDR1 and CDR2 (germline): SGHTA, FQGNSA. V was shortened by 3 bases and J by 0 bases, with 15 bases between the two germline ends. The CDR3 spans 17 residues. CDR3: CASSLYPAGSSGNTIYF. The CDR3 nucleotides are TGTGCCAGCAGCTTGTATCCGGCAGGGAGCTCTGGAAACACCATATATTTT.

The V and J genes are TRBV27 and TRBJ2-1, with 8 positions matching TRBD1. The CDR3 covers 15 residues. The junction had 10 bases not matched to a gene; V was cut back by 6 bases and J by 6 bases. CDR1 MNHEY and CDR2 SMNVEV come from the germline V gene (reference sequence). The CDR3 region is CASRGLDRAFNEQFF. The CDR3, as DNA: TGTGCCAGCAGGGGCTTGGACAGGGCCTTCAATGAGCAGTTCTTC.

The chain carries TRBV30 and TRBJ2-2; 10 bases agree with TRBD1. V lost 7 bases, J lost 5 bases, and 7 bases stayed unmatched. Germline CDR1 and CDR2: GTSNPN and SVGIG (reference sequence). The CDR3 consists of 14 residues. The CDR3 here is CASPGQGITGELFF. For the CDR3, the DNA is TGTGCCTCGCCGGGACAGGGGATAACCGGGGAGCTGTTTTTT.

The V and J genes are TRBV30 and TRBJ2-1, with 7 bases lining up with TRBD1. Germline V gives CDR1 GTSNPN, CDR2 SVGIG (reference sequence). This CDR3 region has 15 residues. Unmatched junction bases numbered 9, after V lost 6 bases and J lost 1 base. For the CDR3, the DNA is TGTGCCTGCAGACCACAGGGGTTATCCTACAATGAGCAGTTCTTC. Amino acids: CACRPQGLSYNEQFF. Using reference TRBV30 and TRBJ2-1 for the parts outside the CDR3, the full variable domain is SQTIHQWPATLVQPVGSPLSLECTVEGTSNPNLYWYRQAAGRGLQLLFYSVGIGQISSEVPQNLSASRPQDRQFILSSKKLLLSDSGFYLCACRPQGLSYNEQFFGPGTRLTVL.

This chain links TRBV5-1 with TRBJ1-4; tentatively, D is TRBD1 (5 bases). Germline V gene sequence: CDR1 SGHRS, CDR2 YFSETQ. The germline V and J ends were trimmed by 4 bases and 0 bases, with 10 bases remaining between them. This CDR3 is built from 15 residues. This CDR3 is CASSDSSSTNEKLFF. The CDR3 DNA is TGCGCCAGCAGCGACAGCAGTTCAACTAATGAAAAACTGTTTTTT.

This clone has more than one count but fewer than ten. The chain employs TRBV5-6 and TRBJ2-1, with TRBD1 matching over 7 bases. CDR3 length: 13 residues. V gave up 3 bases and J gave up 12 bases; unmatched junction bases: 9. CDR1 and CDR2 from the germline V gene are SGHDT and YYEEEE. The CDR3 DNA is TGTGCCAGCAGCTCCCGACAGGGTCTGGGGCAGTTCTTC. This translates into CASSSRQGLGQFF.

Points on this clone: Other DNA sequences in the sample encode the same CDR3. Here the CDR3 DNA reads TGTGCCTGGAGTGTAGGCCTCAATCAGCCCCAGCATTTT. Its translation is CAWSVGLNQPQHF. The chain couples TRBV30 to TRBJ1-5; the D is unclear. Germline CDR1 and CDR2: GTSNPN and SVGIG (reference sequence). The V and J ends lost 0 bases and 3 bases respectively, with 6 bases between them. The CDR3 spans 13 residues.

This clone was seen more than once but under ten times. The CDR3 is CASSRLDINTGELFF. In DNA, the CDR3 is TGTGCCAGCTCACGGCTGGACATCAACACCGGGGAGCTGTTTTTT. The chain carries TRBV18 and TRBJ2-2, with D perhaps matching TRBD1 (5 bases). Germline CDR1 is KGHSH and CDR2 is LQKENI. The ends were cut back, 4 bases at V and 2 bases at J, with 11 bases in the middle. CDR3 length: 15 amino acids.

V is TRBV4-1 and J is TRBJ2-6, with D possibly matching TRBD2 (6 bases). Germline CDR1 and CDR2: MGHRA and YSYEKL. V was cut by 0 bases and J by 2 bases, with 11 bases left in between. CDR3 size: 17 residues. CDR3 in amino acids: CASSQELTGAGANVLTF. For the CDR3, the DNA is TGCGCCAGCAGCCAAGAGTTGACGGGGGCTGGGGCCAACGTCCTGACTTTC.

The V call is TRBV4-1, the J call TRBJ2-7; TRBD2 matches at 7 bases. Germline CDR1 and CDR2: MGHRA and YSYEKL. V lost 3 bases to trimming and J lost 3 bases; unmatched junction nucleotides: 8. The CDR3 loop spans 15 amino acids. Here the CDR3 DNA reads TGCGCCAGCAGCCACGAGATATGGGGGGGCTACGAGCAGTACTTC. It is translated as CASSHEIWGGYEQYF.

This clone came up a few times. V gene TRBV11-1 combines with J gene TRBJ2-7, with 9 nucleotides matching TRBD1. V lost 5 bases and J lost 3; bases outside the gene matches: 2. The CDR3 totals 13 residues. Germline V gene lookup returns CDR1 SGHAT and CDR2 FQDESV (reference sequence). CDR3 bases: TGTGCCAGCAGCCCGGGACAGGGCTACGAGCAGTACTTC. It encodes CASSPGQGYEQYF.